Shown below are 19 T cell receptor beta chains from a single sample sequenced in a study of OX40 agonist ivuxolimab in advanced cancers. Clones were read by immunoSEQ multiplex PCR, and TCRdb kept only the in-frame ones, dropping some. The sample lists 8,000 to 9,500 clones, around 91% seen once, with 4.4% in the top ten. The material was CD4+ or CD8+ T cells sorted from blood, obtained in a trial of the OX40 agonist ivuxolimab. These receptors were collected from an adult with an advanced solid tumor such as melanoma, head and neck, liver or kidney cancer.

V is TRBV2 and J is TRBJ1-2, with a tentative D call TRBD1 (5 bases). From germline, CDR1 is SNHLY and CDR2 FYNNEI. The V and J ends lost 4 bases and 5 bases respectively, with 11 bases between them. CDR3 size: 13 residues. DNA for the CDR3: TGTGCCAGCAGTGCTGGGGGAGGGTATGGCTACACCTTC. Translation: CASSAGGGYGYTF. Full variable domain (missing parts from reference TRBV2 and TRBJ1-2): EPEVTQTPSHQVTQMGQEVILRCVPISNHLYFYWYRQILGQKVEFLVSFYNNEISEKSEIFDDQFSVERPDGSNFTLKIRSTKLEDSAMYFCASSAGGGYGYTFGSGTRLTVV.

This chain joins TRBV5-1 and TRBJ1-2, with 7 nucleotides matching TRBD1. CDR1 is SGHRS, CDR2 YFSETQ, per germline. This CDR3 has 13 amino acids. Trimming cost V 2 bases and J 4 bases; bases outside gene matches: 2. CDR3 in DNA: TGCGCCAGCAGCTTCGACAGGGTCTATGGCTACACCTTC. Translation gives CASSFDRVYGYTF.

The chain recombines TRBV9 with TRBJ1-5, with 9 bases identical to TRBD1. Germline CDR1 is SGDLS and CDR2 is YYNGEE. This CDR3 region has 15 residues. V shed 3 bases, J shed 9 bases, and the junction held 10 bases outside the gene matches. CDR3 amino acids: CASSATGGNGRPQHF. The CDR3, as DNA: TGTGCCAGCAGCGCGACAGGGGGAAATGGCAGGCCCCAGCATTTT.

This rearrangement joins TRBV30 to TRBJ2-1, with D unresolved. Germline CDR1 and CDR2: GTSNPN and SVGIG (reference sequence). The V gene lost 4 bases and the J gene lost 4 bases, with 14 bases spanning the gap. The CDR3 loop spans 14 amino acids. The CDR3 spells CAWIKGLTYNEQFF. The CDR3, as DNA: TGTGCCTGGATCAAAGGCCTTACTTACAATGAGCAGTTCTTC.

The DNA for the CDR3 is TGCGCCAGCAGCCCGTCTACGGGACAAACCTTCGGGTATGGCTACACCTTC. As protein: CASSPSTGQTFGYGYTF. The J gene is TRBJ1-2, the V gene TRBV5-1, with D maybe TRBD1 (6 bases). Trimming left V 4 bases short and J 5 bases short, with 24 bases between. The CDR3 runs 17 residues. Germline V gene lookup returns CDR1 SGHRS and CDR2 YFSETQ.

This chain joins TRBV19 and TRBJ2-5; the D gene is possibly TRBD1 (6 bases). The CDR3 has 15 amino acids. V was shortened by 5 bases and J by 1 base, with 14 bases between the two germline ends. The germline V gene has CDR1 LNHDA and CDR2 SQIVND (reference sequence). In DNA, the CDR3 is TGTGCCAGTAGTCCGGCCCGCAGGGGCCAAGAGACCCAGTACTTC. Translation: CASSPARRGQETQYF.

V and J are TRBV6-5 and TRBJ2-5; TRBD2 aligns across 11 bases. The germline gives CDR1 MNHEY, CDR2 SVGAGI. Losses at the gene ends were 0 bases for V and 5 bases for J; bases not matched to a gene: 5. The CDR3 extends over 16 amino acids. Here the CDR3 reads CASSYSSGRAFETQYF. CDR3 DNA: TGTGCCAGCAGTTACTCTAGCGGGAGGGCCTTTGAGACCCAGTACTTC.

This sequence joins TRBV19 and TRBJ1-1; D remains ambiguous. Germline CDR1 reads LNHDA; CDR2 reads SQIVND (reference sequence). V lost 1 base and J 4 bases, leaving 19 bases between the germline ends. This CDR3 comprises 17 residues. CDR3 amino acids: CASSIGRYRGLATEAFF. In DNA, the CDR3 is TGTGCCAGTAGTATAGGTAGGTATCGGGGTCTGGCCACTGAAGCTTTCTTT.

The genes are TRBV29-1 and TRBJ2-5, with 7 bases matching TRBD1. Unmatched junction bases numbered 12, after V lost 4 bases and J lost 4 bases. The CDR3 length is 15 residues. Germline CDR1 reads SQVTM; CDR2 reads ANQGSEA. This chain's CDR3 is CSVARGGRGGETQYF. In DNA form, the CDR3 reads TGCAGCGTTGCCCGAGGGGGCAGAGGGGGAGAGACCCAGTACTTC.

This clone came up once. The rearrangement joins TRBV10-3 to TRBJ1-1; 9 positions match TRBD1. The junction had 2 bases not matched to a gene; V was cut back by 5 bases and J by 4 bases. Germline loops: CDR1 ENHRY, CDR2 SYGVKD. The CDR3 has 13 residues. The CDR3 coding sequence is TGTGCCATCAGTTTGGGACAGGGCACTGAAGCTTTCTTT. It is translated as CAISLGQGTEAFF.

This clone came up once. The CDR3, as DNA: TGTGCCAGTAGCTCCGGGGGTTTGTATGATGAAAAACTGTTTTTT. This codes for CASSSGGLYDEKLFF. V gene TRBV19 combines with J gene TRBJ1-4; a weak D match, TRBD1 (5 bases). The V end was cut by 6 bases, the J end by 6 bases, with 17 bases between. Germline V gene sequence: CDR1 LNHDA, CDR2 SQIVND (reference sequence). This CDR3 spans 15 amino acids.

The J gene is TRBJ1-6, the V gene TRBV12-5, with 9 bases matching TRBD1. The CDR3 covers 14 residues. Germline values: CDR1 LGHNT, CDR2 FRNRAP. V was clipped by 7 bases and J by 8 bases; unmatched bases: 6. CDR3 bases: TGTGCTAGTGCCCCCGGGACAGGGTATTCACCCCTCCACTTT. Translation: CASAPGTGYSPLHF.

The V gene is TRBV11-2, the J gene TRBJ2-7, with D unresolved. CDR1 is SGHAT and CDR2 is FQNNGV in the germline V gene. The germline V and J ends were trimmed by 1 base and 6 bases, with 13 bases remaining between them. The CDR3 covers 14 residues. This CDR3 reads CASSLGIGQREQYF. The CDR3 DNA sequence: TGTGCCAGCAGCTTAGGGATAGGGCAGCGCGAGCAGTACTTC.

J is TRBJ2-5 and V is TRBV5-1; D unclear. CDR3 length: 15 amino acids. V lost 2 bases, J lost 5 bases, and 16 bases lay in between. Germline CDR1 SGHRS, CDR2 YFSETQ. The CDR3, as DNA: TGCGCCAGCAGCTTCCAGGATACCGAAGGGGAGACCCAGTACTTC. It encodes CASSFQDTEGETQYF.

V and J are TRBV19 and TRBJ2-5, with 11 nucleotides matching TRBD2. V was pared by 6 bases and J by 2 bases, with 8 bases of the junction left unmatched. CDR3 length equals 16 residues. CDR1 LNHDA and CDR2 SQIVND come from the germline V gene (reference sequence). CDR3 DNA sequence: TGTGCCAGTAGCAACCGACTAGCGGGAAGTCAAGAGACCCAGTACTTC. It is translated as CASSNRLAGSQETQYF.

The table lists this clone with a few counts. One junction end does not reproduce the germline sequence, and a read error may be involved. CDR3 nucleotides: TGCGCCAGCAGCTTGGACGGTTCTAACTATGGCTTCACCTTC. This sequence encodes CASSLDGSNYGFTF. The chain couples TRBV5-1 to TRBJ1-2; D not certain. Germline V gene lookup returns CDR1 SGHRS and CDR2 YFSETQ. There are 14 residues in the CDR3.

The V and J genes are TRBV28 and TRBJ1-4; weak D call: TRBD1 (5 bases). CDR1 MDHEN and CDR2 SYDVKM come from the germline V gene. Trimming removed 6 bases at V and 5 bases at J, with 13 bases between. This CDR3 region has 14 residues. CDR3 in amino acids: CASRTSGGNEKLFF. In DNA form, the CDR3 reads TGTGCCAGCAGGACCTCCGGGGGGAATGAAAAACTGTTTTTT.

This clone was counted only a few times. The CDR3 nucleotides read TGCGCCAGCAGCCATAGGGCACAGACTGTCGGGGAGCTGTTTTTT. This translates into CASSHRAQTVGELFF. The genes are TRBV4-1 and TRBJ2-2; D gene unclear. Trimming stripped 3 bases from V and 7 bases from J, with 15 bases between. The germline V gene encodes CDR1 MGHRA and CDR2 YSYEKL. The CDR3 consists of 15 residues.

The chain combines TRBV7-3 with TRBJ2-5; D is ambiguous. The V gene lost 2 bases and the J gene lost 2 bases, with 15 bases spanning the gap. CDR3 size: 16 residues. Germline values: CDR1 SGHTA, CDR2 FQGTGA. The CDR3 DNA reads TGTGCCAGCAGCTTATCTCCTTTAGTCGGGCAAGAGACCCAGTACTTC. It is translated as CASSLSPLVGQETQYF.